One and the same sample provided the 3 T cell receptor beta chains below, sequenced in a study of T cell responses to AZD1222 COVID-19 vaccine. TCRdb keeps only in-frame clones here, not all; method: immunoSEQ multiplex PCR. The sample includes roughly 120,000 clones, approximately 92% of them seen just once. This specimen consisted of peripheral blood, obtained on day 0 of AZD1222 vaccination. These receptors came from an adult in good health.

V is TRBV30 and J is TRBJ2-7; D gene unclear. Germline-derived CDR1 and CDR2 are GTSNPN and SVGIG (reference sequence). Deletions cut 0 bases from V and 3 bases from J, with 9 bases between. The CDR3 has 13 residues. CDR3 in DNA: TGTGCCTGGAGTGTGGACGGATTCTACGAGCAGTACTTC. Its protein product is CAWSVDGFYEQYF.

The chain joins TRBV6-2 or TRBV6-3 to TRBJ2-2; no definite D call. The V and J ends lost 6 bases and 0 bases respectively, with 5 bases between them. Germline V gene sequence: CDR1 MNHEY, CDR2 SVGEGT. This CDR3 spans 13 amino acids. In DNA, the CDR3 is TGTGCCAGCAGCGGGCCGAACACCGGGGAGCTGTTTTTT. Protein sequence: CASSGPNTGELFF.

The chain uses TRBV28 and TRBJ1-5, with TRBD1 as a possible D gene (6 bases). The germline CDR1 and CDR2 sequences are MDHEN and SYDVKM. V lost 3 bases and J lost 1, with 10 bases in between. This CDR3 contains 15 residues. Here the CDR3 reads CASSFTGGSNQPQHF. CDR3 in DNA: TGTGCCAGCAGTTTCACCGGGGGCAGCAATCAGCCCCAGCATTTT.